These T cell receptor beta chains were read from a single sample in a study of naive and memory T cell subsets. TCRdb redid the calling of the 5' RACE reads with MiXCR, one entry per CDR3 protein. Of about 60,000 distinct CDR3 sequences listed, 6% to 8.5% are singletons. These receptor sequences come from a female donor in good health. Both conserved end residues are part of each CDR3. Each record gives: J gene, V gene, clone size, D gene, CDR3 DNA, CDR3 protein. The D gene is left open where the match is weak. Clone size is shown for a subset of rows, as once, few, many or a class of expanded clone.

j_gene: TRBJ1-4; v_gene: TRBV11-2; abundance: NA; d_gene: TRBD1; CDR3nt: TGTGCCAGCAGCTTACCAGGGGGTGAAAAACTGTTTTTT; CDR3aa: CASSLPGGEKLFF
j_gene: TRBJ2-7; v_gene: TRBV6-5; abundance: few; d_gene: NA; CDR3nt: TGTGCCAGCAGTTACGGACGGGTCCATCCTGCCTACGAGCAGTACTTC; CDR3aa: CASSYGRVHPAYEQYF
j_gene: TRBJ1-2; v_gene: TRBV7-3; abundance: many; d_gene: NA; CDR3nt: TGTGCCAGCAGCCCTGACAGATTCGGGGGCTACACCTTC; CDR3aa: CASSPDRFGGYTF
j_gene: TRBJ2-3; v_gene: TRBV19; abundance: few; d_gene: NA; CDR3nt: TGTGCCAGTAGTTCCTTCACAGATACGCAGTATTTT; CDR3aa: CASSSFTDTQYF
j_gene: TRBJ2-2; v_gene: TRBV7-9; abundance: many; d_gene: NA; CDR3nt: TGTGCCAGCAGCTTCGGGAAAGCGGGCGGGGAGCTGTTTTTT; CDR3aa: CASSFGKAGGELFF
j_gene: TRBJ1-1; v_gene: TRBV12-3/TRBV12-4; abundance: many; d_gene: TRBD1; CDR3nt: TGTGCCAGCAGTTTGGGGCCCACAGGGGCGGACACTGAAGCTTTCTTT; CDR3aa: CASSLGPTGADTEAFF
j_gene: TRBJ2-7; v_gene: TRBV10-3; abundance: NA; d_gene: NA; CDR3nt: TGTGCCATCAGTGGTCACTACGAGCAGTACTTC; CDR3aa: CAISGHYEQYF
j_gene: TRBJ1-2; v_gene: TRBV5-1; abundance: NA; d_gene: TRBD1; CDR3nt: TGCGCCAGCAGCTTGGGTCTGACAGGGGGATCTTATGGCTACACCTTC; CDR3aa: CASSLGLTGGSYGYTF
j_gene: TRBJ1-5; v_gene: TRBV20-1; abundance: NA; d_gene: NA; CDR3nt: TGCAGTGCTAGAGAGAGCTGGGGATCGTATAGCAATCAGCCCCAGCATTTT; CDR3aa: CSARESWGSYSNQPQHF
j_gene: TRBJ1-1; v_gene: TRBV4-2; abundance: NA; d_gene: NA; CDR3nt: TGTGCCAGCAGCCAAGATAGTGACGGGGGCACTGAAGCTTTCTTT; CDR3aa: CASSQDSDGGTEAFF
j_gene: TRBJ2-5; v_gene: TRBV1; abundance: few; d_gene: NA; CDR3nt: TGCACCAGCAGTATCCCACAGGGGCTCCAAGAGACCCAGTACTTC; CDR3aa: CTSSIPQGLQETQYF
j_gene: TRBJ1-5; v_gene: TRBV28; abundance: few; d_gene: TRBD1; CDR3nt: TGTGCCAGCAGACGAGACAGGGTCTTCAGCAATCAGCCCCAGCATTTT; CDR3aa: CASRRDRVFSNQPQHF
j_gene: TRBJ2-3; v_gene: TRBV5-1; abundance: NA; d_gene: TRBD1; CDR3nt: TGCGCCAGCAGCTTGGGACAGGGGTGGACAGATACGCAGTATTTT; CDR3aa: CASSLGQGWTDTQYF
j_gene: TRBJ1-3; v_gene: TRBV24-1; abundance: NA; d_gene: NA; CDR3nt: TGTGCCACCAGTGATGGGGGGGCCGGAAACACCATATATTTT; CDR3aa: CATSDGGAGNTIYF
j_gene: TRBJ2-1; v_gene: TRBV27; abundance: few; d_gene: NA; CDR3nt: TGTGCCAGCAGTTGGTACAATGAGCAGTTCTTC; CDR3aa: CASSWYNEQFF
j_gene: TRBJ2-5; v_gene: TRBV12-3/TRBV12-4; abundance: few; d_gene: NA; CDR3nt: TGTGCCAGCAGTTTGCGTTGGCAGCAAGAGACCCAGTACTTC; CDR3aa: CASSLRWQQETQYF
j_gene: TRBJ2-7; v_gene: TRBV18; abundance: many; d_gene: TRBD2; CDR3nt: TGTGCCAGCTCACTTAGCGGGAGGGCCGCCTACGAGCAGTACTTC; CDR3aa: CASSLSGRAAYEQYF
j_gene: TRBJ2-1; v_gene: TRBV5-1; abundance: few; d_gene: TRBD1; CDR3nt: TGCGCCAGCAGCTTGGTGGGGCGGGACAGGGTTACAGATGAGCAGTTCTTC; CDR3aa: CASSLVGRDRVTDEQFF
j_gene: TRBJ1-1; v_gene: TRBV6-5; abundance: many; d_gene: NA; CDR3nt: TGTGCCAGCAGTTATGTTTTCGGTAATGAAGCTTTCTTT; CDR3aa: CASSYVFGNEAFF
j_gene: TRBJ2-1; v_gene: TRBV12-3/TRBV12-4; abundance: few; d_gene: NA; CDR3nt: TGTGCCAGCAGCGAACAGAGGGGTGAGCAGTTCTTC; CDR3aa: CASSEQRGEQFF
j_gene: TRBJ2-6; v_gene: TRBV15; abundance: NA; d_gene: TRBD1; CDR3nt: TGTGCCACCAGCACGCCGGGACAGGGAACCTCTGGGGCCAACGTCCTGACTTTC; CDR3aa: CATSTPGQGTSGANVLTF
j_gene: TRBJ2-1; v_gene: TRBV2; abundance: NA; d_gene: TRBD2; CDR3nt: TGTGCCAGCAGTGCGGGACTAGCCGTCAAGCAGTTCTTC; CDR3aa: CASSAGLAVKQFF
j_gene: TRBJ1-2; v_gene: TRBV20-1; abundance: many; d_gene: NA; CDR3nt: TGCAGTGCTGCACTGGGATTGGGGTATGGCTACACCTTC; CDR3aa: CSAALGLGYGYTF
j_gene: TRBJ2-6; v_gene: TRBV6-1; abundance: many; d_gene: NA; CDR3nt: TGTGCCAGCAGCGAAACAGGCCGCCGGGCCAACGTCCTGACTTTC; CDR3aa: CASSETGRRANVLTF
j_gene: TRBJ2-1; v_gene: TRBV5-1; abundance: few; d_gene: TRBD2; CDR3nt: TGCGCCAGCAGCTTGGCTCAGCGGGAGTACGGTGAGCAGTTCTTC; CDR3aa: CASSLAQREYGEQFF
j_gene: TRBJ2-1; v_gene: TRBV5-1; abundance: few; d_gene: NA; CDR3nt: TGCGCCAGCAGCTTGAGTGTGGCTGGTTACAATGAGCAGTTCTTC; CDR3aa: CASSLSVAGYNEQFF
j_gene: TRBJ2-3; v_gene: TRBV7-9; abundance: NA; d_gene: NA; CDR3nt: TGTGCCAGCAGCTTCCTTTCTTCCAGCCCGGTGGGTACGCAGTATTTT; CDR3aa: CASSFLSSSPVGTQYF
j_gene: TRBJ1-5; v_gene: TRBV6-5; abundance: few; d_gene: NA; CDR3nt: NA; CDR3aa: CASSNRGVGVGNQPQNF
j_gene: TRBJ2-1; v_gene: TRBV13; abundance: NA; d_gene: TRBD2; CDR3nt: TGTGCCAGCACCCCGCGGGGGACCTCCTACAATGAGCAGTTCTTC; CDR3aa: CASTPRGTSYNEQFF
j_gene: TRBJ2-5; v_gene: TRBV28; abundance: NA; d_gene: TRBD1; CDR3nt: TGTGCCAGCAGTCGGGGGGACAGGGTGGAAGAGACCCAGTACTTC; CDR3aa: CASSRGDRVEETQYF
j_gene: TRBJ2-1; v_gene: TRBV25-1; abundance: NA; d_gene: NA; CDR3nt: TGTGCCAGCAGCTACGGGGGTATCTCCTACAATGAGCAGTTCTTC; CDR3aa: CASSYGGISYNEQFF
j_gene: TRBJ1-1; v_gene: TRBV2; abundance: few; d_gene: NA; CDR3nt: TGTGCCAGCGGGACGGAACAGAACACTGAAGCTTTCTTT; CDR3aa: CASGTEQNTEAFF
j_gene: TRBJ2-1; v_gene: TRBV11-3; abundance: few; d_gene: NA; CDR3nt: TGTGCCAGCAGCTTAGATCCCCGAGGTGAGCAGTTCTTC; CDR3aa: CASSLDPRGEQFF
j_gene: TRBJ2-1; v_gene: TRBV2; abundance: few; d_gene: NA; CDR3nt: TGTGCCAGCAGTGAACAGAGCGCCTACACCTACAATGAGCAGTTCTTC; CDR3aa: CASSEQSAYTYNEQFF
j_gene: TRBJ2-7; v_gene: TRBV7-9; abundance: few; d_gene: NA; CDR3nt: TGTGCCAGCAGCCGGGACCCCTACGAGCAGTACTTC; CDR3aa: CASSRDPYEQYF
j_gene: TRBJ2-3; v_gene: TRBV10-3; abundance: NA; d_gene: TRBD2; CDR3nt: TGTGCCATCAGCGGGAGGGAGACTTCTCGCACAGATACGCAGTATTTT; CDR3aa: CAISGRETSRTDTQYF
j_gene: TRBJ2-3; v_gene: TRBV4-2; abundance: NA; d_gene: TRBD1; CDR3nt: TGTGCCAGCAGCCAAGAAGGACAGGGAACAGATACGCAGTATTTT; CDR3aa: CASSQEGQGTDTQYF
j_gene: TRBJ2-5; v_gene: TRBV30; abundance: many; d_gene: TRBD1; CDR3nt: TGTGCCTGGTTTAAAGGGGGCCACCAAGAGACCCAGTACTTC; CDR3aa: CAWFKGGHQETQYF
j_gene: TRBJ1-3; v_gene: TRBV7-2; abundance: NA; d_gene: NA; CDR3nt: TGTGCCAGCAGCTTAGCTGTGGGGCTGTCTGGAAACACCATATATTTT; CDR3aa: CASSLAVGLSGNTIYF
j_gene: TRBJ1-1; v_gene: TRBV2; abundance: few; d_gene: NA; CDR3nt: TGTGCCAGCAGTGGGGGGATTCTCGTCACTCTGAACACTGAAGCTTTCTTT; CDR3aa: CASSGGILVTLNTEAFF
j_gene: TRBJ1-2; v_gene: TRBV6-1; abundance: many; d_gene: NA; CDR3nt: TGTGCCAGCGTAAACCGGGACAACTCCTATGGCTACACCTTC; CDR3aa: CASVNRDNSYGYTF
j_gene: TRBJ2-7; v_gene: TRBV3-1; abundance: NA; d_gene: TRBD2; CDR3nt: TGTGCCAGCAGCGTTAGCGGGGGGGTCTACGAGCAGTACTTC; CDR3aa: CASSVSGGVYEQYF
j_gene: TRBJ2-1; v_gene: TRBV29-1; abundance: many; d_gene: TRBD2; CDR3nt: TGCAGCGTTTTACGACTAGCGGGTTACTCCTACAATGAGCAGTTCTTC; CDR3aa: CSVLRLAGYSYNEQFF
j_gene: TRBJ2-7; v_gene: TRBV5-6; abundance: few; d_gene: NA; CDR3nt: TGTGCCAGCAGCTTCGCAGGGATGATATACGAGCAGTACTTC; CDR3aa: CASSFAGMIYEQYF
j_gene: TRBJ2-1; v_gene: TRBV5-6; abundance: NA; d_gene: NA; CDR3nt: TGTGCCAGCAGCCCTGCCGGCTTGGGCTACAATGAGCAGTTCTTC; CDR3aa: CASSPAGLGYNEQFF